The source of this T cell receptor beta chain is a study of beta chain features in type 1 diabetes. Details on this clone: Antigen: not known.

CDR1 is SGHTA and CDR2 is FQGTGA in the germline V gene. The CDR3 spans 15 residues. Trimming left V 2 bases short and J 5 bases short, with 15 bases between. TCRB transcripts that were expressed got sequenced, as all of the isolated RNA had been reverse transcribed. The method was immunoSEQ multiplex PCR; TCRdb's version includes in-frame clones alone and lacks a portion of them. The sample comprises about 260,000 clones, just over 20% of which are singletons, and 0.028% rests with the top ten. Study results and limitations: TCRB CDR3 length was moderately but significantly reduced in all four CD4+ subsets of Type 1 diabetes patients.

The chain carries TRBV7-3 and TRBJ1-2; tentative D call: TRBD1 (5 bases). Sample: naive CD4+ T cells from blood. The TCR was taken from a woman between 40 and 55 years old with type 1 diabetes. DNA for the CDR3: TGTGCCAGCAGCTTAGAAGGAGGGGTTGGGTATGGCTACACCTTC. This translates into CASSLEGGVGYGYTF.